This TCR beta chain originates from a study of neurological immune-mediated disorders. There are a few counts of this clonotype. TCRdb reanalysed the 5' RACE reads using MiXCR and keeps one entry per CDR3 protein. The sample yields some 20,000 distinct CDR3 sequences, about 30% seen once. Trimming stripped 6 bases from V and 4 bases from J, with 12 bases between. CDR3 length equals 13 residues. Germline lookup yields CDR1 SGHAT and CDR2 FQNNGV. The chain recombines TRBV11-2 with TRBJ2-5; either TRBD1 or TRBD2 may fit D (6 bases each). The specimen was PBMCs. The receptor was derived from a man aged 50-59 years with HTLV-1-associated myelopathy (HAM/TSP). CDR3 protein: CASSFRGAETQYF. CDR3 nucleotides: TGTGCCAGCAGTTTTAGGGGGGCAGAGACCCAGTACTTC.